A selection of T cell receptor beta chains follows, all from one sample in a study of metastatic and nonmetastatic thyroid tumors. TCRdb re-processed the PCR reads through MiXCR. The sample shows about 37,000 clones, about 26% of them seen only once. The sequencing input was blood. The receptors were gathered from a male donor with papillary thyroid cancer or a benign thyroid nodule (not recorded which). Some clones in this sample may be carry-over from other donors' samples. The CDR3 runs from the conserved cysteine through the conserved F or W. A D gene is named only where the DNA matches it firmly. The size of a clone is reported for some rows only, either as once, few or many, or as a class for expanded clones.

v_call	clone_size	d_call	j_call	cdr3_nt	cdr3_aa
TRBV11-2	NA	NA	TRBJ2-7	TGTGCCAGCAGCCCCGATTGGGAGCAGTACTTC	CASSPDWEQYF
TRBV5-1	NA	TRBD1	TRBJ1-1	TGCGCCAGCAGCATAGGGACAGGGGGCACTGAAGCTTTCTTT	CASSIGTGGTEAFF
TRBV2	NA	NA	TRBJ2-7	TGTGCCAGCAGGACGGGGGTTGCCTACGAGCAGTACTTC	CASRTGVAYEQYF
TRBV11-2	NA	TRBD1	TRBJ2-7	TGTGCCAGCAGCCCAGGGACAGGGAAGGGGTACGAGCAGTACTTC	CASSPGTGKGYEQYF
TRBV24-1	few	NA	TRBJ1-5	TGTGCCACCAGTGACACAAAGGAGAACACTAATCAGCCCCAGCATTTT	CATSDTKENTNQPQHF
TRBV5-1	many	NA	TRBJ2-3	TGCGCCAGCAGCTTGGGCGGTGAGGATACGCAGTATTTT	CASSLGGEDTQYF
TRBV3-1	medium-sized	NA	TRBJ2-7	TGTGCCAGCAGCCAAGGACCGGGATACGAGCAGTACTTC	CASSQGPGYEQYF
TRBV2	many	TRBD2	TRBJ2-1	TGTGCCGGCAGTGAAATAGCGGGAGTTCCGGTCTTC	CAGSEIAGVPVF
TRBV4-3	NA	TRBD1	TRBJ2-3	TGCGCCAGCAGCCACGGGACAGGGGGCATCGGGTCGGATACGCAGTATTTT	CASSHGTGGIGSDTQYF
TRBV5-1	NA	TRBD1	TRBJ2-6	TGCGCCAGCAGCTTGCACCAGGACAGGAGGGCCAACGTCCTGACTTTC	CASSLHQDRRANVLTF
TRBV10-3	few	TRBD1	TRBJ1-2	TGTGCCATCAGTGAGACAGGGGTCGTCTCCTTC	CAISETGVVSF